Described below is a single T cell receptor beta chain sequence and its context. Seattle researchers signed up patients amid active infection and tracked them longitudinally. Germline CDR1 LNHDA, CDR2 SQIVND (reference sequence). Losses at the gene ends were 7 bases for V and 5 bases for J; bases not matched to a gene: 7. The CDR3 has 14 amino acids. The sample belongs to a study of blood T cell repertoires in COVID-19. Whole-study context: Material from acute and convalescent COVID-19 was sourced from the United States, Italy and Spain.

Assay: immunoSEQ multiplex PCR; the TCRdb copy retains only in-frame clones and omits some. The repertoire includes 150,000 to 200,000 clones, about 80% of them detected once, and 7% sits in the top ten. The genes are TRBV19 and TRBJ2-2; 7 bases are shared with TRBD1. The sequenced material came from peripheral blood. The sequence came from a woman between 40 and 55 years old with COVID-19, enrolled during active disease. The CDR3 nucleotides are TGTGCCAGTAAACGGGACAGTGCAACCGGGGAGCTGTTTTTT. Protein: CASKRDSATGELFF.